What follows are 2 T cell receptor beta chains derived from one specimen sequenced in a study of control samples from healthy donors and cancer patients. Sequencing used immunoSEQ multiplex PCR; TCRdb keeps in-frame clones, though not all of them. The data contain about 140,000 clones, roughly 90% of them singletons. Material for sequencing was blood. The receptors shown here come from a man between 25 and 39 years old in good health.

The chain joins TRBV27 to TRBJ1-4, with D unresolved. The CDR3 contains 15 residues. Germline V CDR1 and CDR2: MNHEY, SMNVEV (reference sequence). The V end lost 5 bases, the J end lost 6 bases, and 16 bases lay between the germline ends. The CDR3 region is CASSQNRGRDEKLFF. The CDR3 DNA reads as TGTGCCAGCAGTCAGAACAGAGGGCGGGATGAAAAACTGTTTTTT.

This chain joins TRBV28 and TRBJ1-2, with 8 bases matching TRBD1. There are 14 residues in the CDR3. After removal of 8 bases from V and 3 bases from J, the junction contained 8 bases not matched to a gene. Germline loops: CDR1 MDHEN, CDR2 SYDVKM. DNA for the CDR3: TGTGCCAGCGTTGACAGGGGAACGGACTATGGCTACACCTTC. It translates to CASVDRGTDYGYTF.